These T cell receptor beta chains were read from a single sample in a study of Ad26.COV2.S vaccination and SARS-CoV-2 variants. Sequencing was performed with immunoSEQ multiplex PCR; in TCRdb, only in-frame clones are kept and a portion is missing. The table has more than 400,000 clones, around 90% seen once. This material consisted of peripheral blood, taken in a trial of Ad26.COV2.S vaccine versus placebo. The receptors here all came from a person between 18 and 65 years old who received the Ad26.COV2.S COVID-19 vaccine or a placebo. The CDR3 runs from the conserved cysteine through the conserved F or W. D genes are given only for firm matches. Clone size is given for some rows only: seen once, a few or many times, or a class if the clone is expanded.

abundance: .; d_gene: TRBD1; j_gene: TRBJ2-7; v_gene: TRBV5-1; CDR3nt: TGCGCCAGCAGCTACGGGACAGGGGCTTCCTACGAGCAGTACTTC; CDR3aa: CASSYGTGASYEQYF
abundance: .; d_gene: TRBD2; j_gene: TRBJ2-7; v_gene: TRBV24-1; CDR3nt: TGTGCCACCAGTGACACCTCTAGCGGTTCCTACGAGCAGTACTTC; CDR3aa: CATSDTSSGSYEQYF
abundance: once; d_gene: .; j_gene: TRBJ2-3; v_gene: TRBV6-1; CDR3nt: TGTGCCAGCAGTGGAGGTCGAGTAGCGTCGGGCACAGATACGCAGTATTTT; CDR3aa: CASSGGRVASGTDTQYF
abundance: .; d_gene: TRBD1; j_gene: TRBJ1-2; v_gene: TRBV2; CDR3nt: TGTGCCAGCGTAGGGGGCGCGAAGGGCTACACCTTC; CDR3aa: CASVGGAKGYTF
abundance: .; d_gene: TRBD2; j_gene: TRBJ2-1; v_gene: TRBV4-2; CDR3nt: TGTGCCAGCAGCCAAGATTCTAGCGGGAGTGTCGATGAGCAGTTCTTC; CDR3aa: CASSQDSSGSVDEQFF
abundance: .; d_gene: .; j_gene: TRBJ2-7; v_gene: TRBV6-5; CDR3nt: TGTGCCAGCAGGAATGGGGGAGAGACAACCTACGAGCAGTACTTC; CDR3aa: CASRNGGETTYEQYF
abundance: .; d_gene: TRBD1; j_gene: TRBJ2-5; v_gene: TRBV29-1; CDR3nt: TGCAGCGTTGTTTTTCGGGACAGGGGCCTTTCTGAGACCCAGTACTTC; CDR3aa: CSVVFRDRGLSETQYF
abundance: .; d_gene: .; j_gene: TRBJ1-1; v_gene: TRBV25-1; CDR3nt: TGTGCCAGCCTAGCCAGAATCAACACTGAAGCTTTCTTT; CDR3aa: CASLARINTEAFF
abundance: .; d_gene: TRBD1; j_gene: TRBJ2-6; v_gene: TRBV4-1; CDR3nt: TGCGCCAGCAGCCAAGGAAGGACAGGAACGAACGTCCTGACTTTC; CDR3aa: CASSQGRTGTNVLTF
abundance: few; d_gene: .; j_gene: TRBJ2-1; v_gene: TRBV27; CDR3nt: TGTGCCAGCAGTGTAGGATTCAATGAGCAGTTCTTC; CDR3aa: CASSVGFNEQFF
abundance: .; d_gene: TRBD1; j_gene: TRBJ2-1; v_gene: TRBV9; CDR3nt: TGTGCCAGCAGCGTAGCTACAGGGACAGGGGTGCTTTATGACAATGAGCAGTTCTTC; CDR3aa: CASSVATGTGVLYDNEQFF
abundance: .; d_gene: .; j_gene: TRBJ2-7; v_gene: TRBV5-1; CDR3nt: TGCGCCAGCAGCCCAGGACGGGGGTTATACGAGCAGTACTTC; CDR3aa: CASSPGRGLYEQYF
abundance: .; d_gene: TRBD2; j_gene: TRBJ2-3; v_gene: TRBV6-5; CDR3nt: TGTGCCAGCAGTTACTTGGCGGGAGGAGCAGATACGCAGTATTTT; CDR3aa: CASSYLAGGADTQYF
abundance: .; d_gene: TRBD1; j_gene: TRBJ2-1; v_gene: TRBV18; CDR3nt: TGTGCCAGCTCACCTTCCACAGGGGACAAGTACAATGAGCAGTTCTTC; CDR3aa: CASSPSTGDKYNEQFF
abundance: .; d_gene: .; j_gene: TRBJ1-1; v_gene: TRBV29-1; CDR3nt: TGCAGCGTTGAACTCCGGGGTCCTCAGGGGAAGGGCACTGAAGCTTTCTTT; CDR3aa: CSVELRGPQGKGTEAFF
abundance: few; d_gene: .; j_gene: TRBJ2-3; v_gene: TRBV19; CDR3nt: TGTGCCAGCCGACAGAGCACAGATACGCAGTATTTT; CDR3aa: CASRQSTDTQYF
abundance: once; d_gene: .; j_gene: TRBJ1-5; v_gene: TRBV5-6; CDR3nt: TGTGCCAGCAGCTTGTCAGGGGACGGGCAGCCCCAGCATTTT; CDR3aa: CASSLSGDGQPQHF
abundance: .; d_gene: .; j_gene: TRBJ2-7; v_gene: TRBV15; CDR3nt: TGTGCCACCAGCAGAGTTGGAGACGAGCAGTACTTC; CDR3aa: CATSRVGDEQYF
abundance: .; d_gene: .; j_gene: TRBJ2-7; v_gene: TRBV28; CDR3nt: TGTGCCAGCAGTTTGGTCGGCGGCGGCTACGAGCAGTACTTC; CDR3aa: CASSLVGGGYEQYF
abundance: .; d_gene: .; j_gene: TRBJ2-1; v_gene: TRBV29-1; CDR3nt: TGCAGCGTTGAAGACTGGGATGAGCAGTTCTTC; CDR3aa: CSVEDWDEQFF
abundance: .; d_gene: .; j_gene: TRBJ2-7; v_gene: TRBV27; CDR3nt: TGTGCCAGCAGTCGAGGGACTCTCTACGAGCAGTACTTC; CDR3aa: CASSRGTLYEQYF
abundance: .; d_gene: TRBD2; j_gene: TRBJ2-1; v_gene: TRBV29-1; CDR3nt: TGCAGCGTTGAAGGTTTACTACTAGCGGGAGGGTCCTCCTACAATGAGCAGTTCTTC; CDR3aa: CSVEGLLLAGGSSYNEQFF
abundance: .; d_gene: .; j_gene: TRBJ1-6; v_gene: TRBV6-5; CDR3nt: TGTGCCACGAACACCGGGACCAGGAATTCACCCCTCCACTTT; CDR3aa: CATNTGTRNSPLHF
abundance: .; d_gene: .; j_gene: TRBJ2-3; v_gene: TRBV5-6; CDR3nt: TGTGCCAGCAGCTTGCGGCAGGGTTTTAATACGCAGTATTTT; CDR3aa: CASSLRQGFNTQYF
abundance: .; d_gene: TRBD1; j_gene: TRBJ2-7; v_gene: TRBV2; CDR3nt: TGTGCCAGCAGCAGACAGGGTAACTTTTACGAGCAGTACTTC; CDR3aa: CASSRQGNFYEQYF
abundance: .; d_gene: .; j_gene: TRBJ2-3; v_gene: TRBV12-3/TRBV12-4; CDR3nt: TGTGCCAGCAGTAGCACAGATACGCAGTATTTT; CDR3aa: CASSSTDTQYF
abundance: .; d_gene: TRBD2; j_gene: TRBJ2-1; v_gene: TRBV2; CDR3nt: TGTGCCACCCAGCGGGAGCTGTACAATGAGCAGTTCTTC; CDR3aa: CATQRELYNEQFF
abundance: .; d_gene: .; j_gene: TRBJ1-6; v_gene: TRBV19; CDR3nt: TGTGCCAGTAGTTACAGGGATAATTCACCCCTCCACTTT; CDR3aa: CASSYRDNSPLHF
abundance: .; d_gene: .; j_gene: TRBJ2-1; v_gene: TRBV5-4; CDR3nt: TGTGCCAGCAGCTTGGGGGGTAGGTACGACAATGAGCAGTTCTTC; CDR3aa: CASSLGGRYDNEQFF
abundance: .; d_gene: TRBD2; j_gene: TRBJ2-7; v_gene: TRBV3-1/TRBV3-2; CDR3nt: TGTGCCAGCAGTCCCTCCGGGACTAGCTCCCACGAGCAGTACTTC; CDR3aa: CASSPSGTSSHEQYF
abundance: .; d_gene: .; j_gene: TRBJ2-7; v_gene: TRBV25-1; CDR3nt: TGTGCCAGCAGTGAATACAGTATCGACGAGCAGTACTTC; CDR3aa: CASSEYSIDEQYF
abundance: .; d_gene: TRBD1; j_gene: TRBJ1-1; v_gene: TRBV27; CDR3nt: TGTGCCAGCAGTCGGACAGGGGCTGCTTTCTTT; CDR3aa: CASSRTGAAFF
abundance: .; d_gene: .; j_gene: TRBJ2-5; v_gene: TRBV19; CDR3nt: TGTGCCAGTAAGGAGGGAGGCCTCCAAGAGACCCAGTACTTC; CDR3aa: CASKEGGLQETQYF
abundance: .; d_gene: .; j_gene: TRBJ1-2; v_gene: TRBV12-3/TRBV12-4; CDR3nt: TGTGCCAGCAGAAACCGGGACAACTATGGCTACACCTTC; CDR3aa: CASRNRDNYGYTF
abundance: once; d_gene: TRBD2; j_gene: TRBJ2-1; v_gene: TRBV7-2; CDR3nt: TGTGCCAGCAGCTTAGTGGCGGGAGGGCCCAATGAGCAGTTCTTC; CDR3aa: CASSLVAGGPNEQFF
abundance: .; d_gene: TRBD2; j_gene: TRBJ2-3; v_gene: TRBV5-1; CDR3nt: TGCGCCAGCAGCTTACTAGCGGGAGACTCAGATACGCAGTATTTT; CDR3aa: CASSLLAGDSDTQYF
abundance: .; d_gene: TRBD2; j_gene: TRBJ2-7; v_gene: TRBV7-2; CDR3nt: TGTGCCAGCAGCTCAGCGCCCCTAGCGGGCTACGAGCAGTACTTC; CDR3aa: CASSSAPLAGYEQYF
abundance: .; d_gene: .; j_gene: TRBJ1-1; v_gene: TRBV30; CDR3nt: TGTGCCTGGAGTCCCGGCGGGAACACTGAAGCTTTCTTT; CDR3aa: CAWSPGGNTEAFF
abundance: .; d_gene: .; j_gene: TRBJ1-1; v_gene: TRBV7-9; CDR3nt: TGTGCCAGCAGCGCAGGGTCCACTGAAGCTTTCTTT; CDR3aa: CASSAGSTEAFF
abundance: once; d_gene: .; j_gene: TRBJ2-7; v_gene: TRBV5-8; CDR3nt: TGTGCCAGCAGCTTGAACCTAGTAAAGTACGAGCAGTACTTC; CDR3aa: CASSLNLVKYEQYF
abundance: .; d_gene: TRBD1; j_gene: TRBJ2-1; v_gene: TRBV5-1; CDR3nt: TGCGCCAGCAGCTTCGGGACAGGGGGCTACAATGAGCAGTTCTTC; CDR3aa: CASSFGTGGYNEQFF
abundance: .; d_gene: TRBD1; j_gene: TRBJ2-1; v_gene: TRBV11-2; CDR3nt: TGTGCCAGCAGCTCCGACAGGGGGCGGGAGTTCTTC; CDR3aa: CASSSDRGREFF
abundance: once; d_gene: .; j_gene: TRBJ2-1; v_gene: TRBV6-2/TRBV6-3; CDR3nt: TGTGCCAGCAGTTCCGGGGCAATCGCCTCCTACAATGAGCAGTTCTTC; CDR3aa: CASSSGAIASYNEQFF
abundance: .; d_gene: .; j_gene: TRBJ1-5; v_gene: TRBV5-5; CDR3nt: TGTGCCAGCAGCTTGCAAGGAGTCCAGCCCCAGCATTTT; CDR3aa: CASSLQGVQPQHF
abundance: few; d_gene: .; j_gene: TRBJ2-7; v_gene: TRBV7-9; CDR3nt: TGTGCCAGCAGCTTAGGGCAGAACTCCTACGAGCAGTACTTC; CDR3aa: CASSLGQNSYEQYF
abundance: .; d_gene: TRBD2; j_gene: TRBJ2-2; v_gene: TRBV6-2/TRBV6-3; CDR3nt: TGTGCCAGCAGCCCGGGGGGGCAGGACACCGGGGAGCTGTTTTTT; CDR3aa: CASSPGGQDTGELFF
abundance: .; d_gene: .; j_gene: TRBJ1-1; v_gene: TRBV30; CDR3nt: TGTGCCTGGAGTGTACGGCAGAACACTGAAGCTTTCTTT; CDR3aa: CAWSVRQNTEAFF